This record looks at one TCR beta chain sequence and its context. These data come from a study of blood T cell repertoires in COVID-19. Study as a whole: Samples representing acute and convalescent COVID-19 were sourced from the United States, Italy and Spain. T cells, B-cell-depleted T cells, or PBMCs supplied cDNA or gDNA.

Study processing details: It was from reference gene primer amplification that nucleated cell counts were estimated. Profiled with immunoSEQ multiplex PCR; TCRdb holds only in-frame clones, not every one. That table gives V, J and clone size, and the DNA gave D and trimming. The data show 400,000 to 450,000 clones, about 90% seen once. Patients at the Seattle site were enrolled during active infection and followed longitudinally. The germline CDR1 and CDR2 sequences are SGHDN and FVKESK. The ends lost 3 bases at V and 12 bases at J; junction bases unmatched: 8. CDR3 length equals 14 residues. Sequencing was carried out using peripheral blood. The sequence was obtained from a man between 18 and 35 years old with COVID-19, enrolled during active disease. The rearrangement uses TRBV14 and TRBJ1-6; 7 bases line up with TRBD1. Written as DNA, the CDR3 is TGTGCCAGCAGCCACCGGACAGGAACCATACCCCTCCACTTT. Encoded protein: CASSHRTGTIPLHF.